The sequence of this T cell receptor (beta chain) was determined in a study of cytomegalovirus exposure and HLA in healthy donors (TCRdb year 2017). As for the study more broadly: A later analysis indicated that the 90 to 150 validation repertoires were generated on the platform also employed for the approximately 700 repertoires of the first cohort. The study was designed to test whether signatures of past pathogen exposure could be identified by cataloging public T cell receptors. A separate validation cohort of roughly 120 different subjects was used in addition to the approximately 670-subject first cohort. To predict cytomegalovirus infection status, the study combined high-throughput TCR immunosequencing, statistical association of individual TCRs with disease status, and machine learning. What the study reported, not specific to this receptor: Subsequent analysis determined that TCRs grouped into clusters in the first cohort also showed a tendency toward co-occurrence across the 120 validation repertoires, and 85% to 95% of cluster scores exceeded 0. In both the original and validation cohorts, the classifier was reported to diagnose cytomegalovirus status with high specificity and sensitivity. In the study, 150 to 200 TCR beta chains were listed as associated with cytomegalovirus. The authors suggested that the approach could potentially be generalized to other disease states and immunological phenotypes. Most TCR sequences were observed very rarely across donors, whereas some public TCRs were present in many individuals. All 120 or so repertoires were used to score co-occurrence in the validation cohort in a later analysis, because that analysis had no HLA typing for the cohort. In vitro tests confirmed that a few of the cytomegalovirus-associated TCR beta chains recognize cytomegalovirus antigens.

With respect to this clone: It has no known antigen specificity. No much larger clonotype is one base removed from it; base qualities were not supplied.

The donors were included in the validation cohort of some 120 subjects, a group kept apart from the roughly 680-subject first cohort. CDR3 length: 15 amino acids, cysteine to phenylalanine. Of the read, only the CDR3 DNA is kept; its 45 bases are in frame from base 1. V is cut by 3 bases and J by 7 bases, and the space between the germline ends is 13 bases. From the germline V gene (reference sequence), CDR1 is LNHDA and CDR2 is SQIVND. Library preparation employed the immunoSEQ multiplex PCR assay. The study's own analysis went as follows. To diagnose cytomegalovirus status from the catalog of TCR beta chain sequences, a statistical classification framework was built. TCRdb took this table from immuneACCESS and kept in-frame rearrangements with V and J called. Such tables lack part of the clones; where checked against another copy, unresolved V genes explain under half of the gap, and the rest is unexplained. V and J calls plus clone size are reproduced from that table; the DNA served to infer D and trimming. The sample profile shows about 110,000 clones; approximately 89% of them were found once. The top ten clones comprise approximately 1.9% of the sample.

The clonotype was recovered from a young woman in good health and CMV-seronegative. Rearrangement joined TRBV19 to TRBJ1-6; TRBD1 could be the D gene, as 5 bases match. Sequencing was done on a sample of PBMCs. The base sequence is TGTGCCAGTAGTATTCAGGAGGGACCAAATTCACCCCTCCACTTT. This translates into CASSIQEGPNSPLHF. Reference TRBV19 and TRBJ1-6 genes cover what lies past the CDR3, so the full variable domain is DGGITQSPKYLFRKEGQNVTLSCEQNLNHDAMYWYRQDPGQGLRLIYYSQIVNDFQKGDIAEGYSVSREKKESFPLTVTSAQKNPTAFYLCASSIQEGPNSPLHFGNGTRLTVT.